The 23 T cell receptor beta chains below come from one sample, sequenced in a study of blood T cell repertoires in COVID-19 (TCRdb year 2020). Libraries came from the immunoSEQ multiplex PCR assay. Held by TCRdb, this immuneACCESS table contains in-frame sequences only and omits some clones. Under half of the omission traces to an unresolved V gene where checked; the cause of the rest is unknown. The sample table records about 74,000 clones; about 90% of these occur just once. More than 1.5% of the sample is held by the ten biggest clonotypes. Sequenced input: peripheral blood. These receptors all stem from a woman aged 80 or over with active or convalescent COVID-19.

The chain uses TRBV10-2 and TRBJ1-1, with D tentatively TRBD1 (5 bases). CDR3 length: 13 amino acids. Trimming cost V 2 bases and J 4 bases, with 8 bases left between them. Looked up from germline, CDR1 is WSHSY and CDR2 is SAAADI. The CDR3 DNA reads as TGCGCCAGCAGTGAGGGGGGAGGCACTGAAGCTTTCTTT. Protein product: CASSEGGGTEAFF.

This clone was seen a handful of times. The V gene is TRBV7-8, the J gene TRBJ1-2; D perhaps matches TRBD1 (5 bases). Germline CDR1 reads SGHVS; CDR2 reads FQNEAQ. The CDR3 spans 16 residues. With 5 bases removed from V and 7 bases from J, the gap between germline ends came to 23 bases. The CDR3 sequence is CASSPRVPMGSIGYTF. Here the CDR3 DNA reads TGTGCCAGCAGCCCCAGGGTGCCAATGGGCTCTATTGGCTACACCTTC. Full variable domain (remainder filled in from reference TRBV7-8 and TRBJ1-2): GAGVSQSPRYKVAKRGQDVALRCDPISGHVSLFWYQQALGQGPEFLTYFQNEAQLDKSGLPSDRFFAERPEGSVSTLKIQRTQQEDSAVYLCASSPRVPMGSIGYTFGSGTRLTVV.

This clone turned up a few times. The chain combines TRBV15 with TRBJ2-1; 12 nucleotides line up with TRBD2. Per germline, CDR1 LNHNV and CDR2 YYDKDF (reference sequence). J was trimmed by 7 bases and V by 0 bases; bases with no gene match: 7. CDR3 length equals 17 residues. CDR3 protein: CATSRDQRLAGVNEQFF. CDR3 nucleotides: TGTGCCACCAGCAGAGATCAGAGACTAGCGGGAGTTAATGAGCAGTTCTTC.

The chain recombines TRBV9 with TRBJ2-1; D perhaps matches TRBD1 (6 bases). CDR1 SGDLS and CDR2 YYNGEE come from the germline V gene. The CDR3 has 14 residues. The ends were cut back, 1 base at V and 10 bases at J, with 15 bases in the middle. CDR3 sequence (DNA): TGTGCCAGCAGCGTATCATCAGGGGACGGGGAGCAGTTCTTC. Translation: CASSVSSGDGEQFF.

The chain combines TRBV27 with TRBJ2-7, with 8 positions matching TRBD1. The germline CDR1 and CDR2 sequences are MNHEY and SMNVEV (reference sequence). The CDR3 loop spans 14 amino acids. J lost 3 bases, V lost 2 bases, and 3 bases had no gene match. The CDR3 spells CASSLGQGGYEQYF. CDR3 nucleotides: TGTGCCAGCAGTTTAGGACAGGGTGGCTACGAGCAGTACTTC.

The rearrangement uses TRBV4-2 and TRBJ2-7; TRBD2 agrees at 7 bases. There are 14 residues in the CDR3. V was clipped by 5 bases and J by 3 bases; unmatched bases: 7. Germline CDR1 LGHNA, CDR2 YNFKEQ. CDR3 residues: CASSGAGRDYEQYF. The CDR3 DNA reads as TGTGCCAGCAGCGGGGCAGGGAGGGACTACGAGCAGTACTTC.

This chain links TRBV18 with TRBJ1-1; D unresolved. The V and J ends lost 5 bases and 5 bases respectively, with 21 bases between them. The CDR3 covers 16 residues. Looked up from germline, CDR1 is KGHSH and CDR2 is LQKENI. For the CDR3, the DNA is TGTGCCAGCTCAAGAGCTACTATTCTCGGCAAAACTGAAGCTTTCTTT. It specifies CASSRATILGKTEAFF.

This clone was recorded only once. The rearrangement uses TRBV7-9 and TRBJ1-4, with a possible D match to TRBD1 (6 bases). This CDR3 spans 13 amino acids. The V end was cut by 4 bases, the J end by 8 bases, with 11 bases between. CDR1 is SEHNR and CDR2 is FQNEAQ in the germline V gene (reference sequence). In DNA, the CDR3 is TGTGCCAGCAGCTCCCAGGGGACGGAAAAACTGTTTTTT. Protein sequence: CASSSQGTEKLFF. Using reference TRBV7-9 and TRBJ1-4 for the parts outside the CDR3, the full variable domain is DTGVSQNPRHKITKRGQNVTFRCDPISEHNRLYWYRQTLGQGPEFLTYFQNEAQLEKSRLLSDRFSAERPKGSFSTLEIQRTEQGDSAMYLCASSSQGTEKLFFGSGTQLSVL.

The V call is TRBV19, the J call TRBJ2-5, with TRBD2 matching over 9 bases. The trim removed 8 bases at V and 6 bases at J, leaving 7 bases unmatched. The CDR3 is made up of 13 amino acids. The germline V gene encodes CDR1 LNHDA and CDR2 SQIVND (reference sequence). The CDR3 reads CASSVAGAKTQYF. The CDR3 region has the DNA TGTGCCAGTTCCGTAGCGGGAGCCAAGACCCAGTACTTC. Based on the CDR3 plus reference TRBV19 and TRBJ2-5, the full variable domain is DGGITQSPKYLFRKEGQNVTLSCEQNLNHDAMYWYRQDPGQGLRLIYYSQIVNDFQKGDIAEGYSVSREKKESFPLTVTSAQKNPTAFYLCASSVAGAKTQYFGPGTRLLVL.

V and J are TRBV7-8 and TRBJ1-6; D perhaps matches TRBD1 (5 bases). CDR3 length equals 20 residues. Germline V gene sequence: CDR1 SGHVS, CDR2 FQNEAQ. Trimming stripped 5 bases from V and 0 bases from J, with 23 bases between. The CDR3 here is CASSSSDTEKARSYNSPLHF. Here the CDR3 DNA reads TGTGCCAGCAGCAGCTCGGACACCGAAAAGGCCCGCTCCTATAATTCACCCCTCCACTTT.

This clone was found once. This chain links TRBV7-2 with TRBJ2-7; 11 bases align to TRBD2. CDR1 SGHTA and CDR2 FQGNSA come from the germline V gene. The CDR3 spans 15 residues. V trimming: 4 bases; J trimming: 1 base; junction bases outside the gene matches: 3. The CDR3 nucleotides are TGTGCCAGCAGCTCTAGCGGGAGGAGATCCTACGAGCAGTACTTC. Translation gives CASSSSGRRSYEQYF.

V usage is TRBV11-1 and J usage is TRBJ2-3, with TRBD2 identical over 7 bases. V shed 5 bases and J 2 bases; nucleotides not matched to a gene: 7. Germline V gene sequence: CDR1 SGHAT, CDR2 FQDESV (reference sequence). There are 15 residues in the CDR3. The DNA of the CDR3 is TGTGCCAGCAGCGAAACTAGCGCAATCACAGATACGCAGTATTTT. It translates to CASSETSAITDTQYF.

The gene calls are TRBV5-1 and TRBJ2-1; D call uncertain. The CDR3 has 16 residues. V gave up 4 bases and J gave up 0 bases, with 14 bases separating them. CDR1 is SGHRS, CDR2 YFSETQ, per germline. DNA for the CDR3: TGCGCCAGCAGCAGTAAAGTTGCGAGCTCCTACAATGAGCAGTTCTTC. Translation: CASSSKVASSYNEQFF.

As regards this clone: Without the conserved terminal phenylalanine or tryptophan, this CDR3 likely stems from a read error. It is unclear where the CDR3 begins or ends on the DNA, so no DNA is shown, and the CDR3 is as TCRdb lists it. The chain carries TRBV20-1 and TRBJ1-2. Germline CDR1 DFQATT, CDR2 SNEGSKA (reference sequence). The CDR3 region is 9 residues in length, termini included. The chain's CDR3 is CSASEGQFL.

This chain connects TRBV4-3 to TRBJ2-7, with 7 bases aligning to TRBD1. The CDR3 runs to 16 residues. The ends lost 0 bases at V and 5 bases at J; junction bases unmatched: 10. Germline assignment: CDR1 LGHNA and CDR2 YSLEER. This CDR3 is CASSQDWGRGINEQYF. The CDR3 nucleotides are TGCGCCAGCAGCCAAGATTGGGGCAGGGGGATTAACGAGCAGTACTTC.

The rearrangement joins TRBV3-1 (or the pseudogene TRBV3-2) to TRBJ2-7, with D possibly TRBD1 on 6 matching bases. V lost 4 bases and J lost 0, with 16 bases in between. Germline V gene sequence: CDR1 LGHDT, CDR2 YNNKEL (reference sequence). This CDR3 is 16 amino acids long. This chain's CDR3 is CASSRGAGVYSYEQYF. The CDR3 nucleotides read TGTGCCAGCAGCCGGGGCGCAGGGGTTTACTCCTACGAGCAGTACTTC.

V is TRBV5-1 and J is TRBJ2-2; 7 positions agree with TRBD2. The germline gives CDR1 SGHRS, CDR2 YFSETQ. The CDR3 length is 15 residues. V trimming: 1 base; J trimming: 5 bases; junction bases outside the gene matches: 5. The CDR3 DNA reads TGCGCCAGCAGCTTGTCAGGGAGGGAAACCGGGGAGCTGTTTTTT. It translates to CASSLSGRETGELFF.

The gene calls are TRBV4-3 and TRBJ2-7; tentative D call: TRBD1 (5 bases). The CDR3 spans 15 residues. V was clipped by 0 bases and J by 3 bases, with 12 bases between them. Germline CDR1 reads LGHNA; CDR2 reads YSLEER. In nucleotides, the CDR3 is TGCGCCAGCAGCCAAGAGACAGCCGTCCACTACGAGCAGTACTTC. Amino acids: CASSQETAVHYEQYF.

The CDR3 spells CASRQGGLANYGYTF. The CDR3 DNA is TGTGCCAGTCGCCAGGGGGGACTAGCTAACTATGGCTACACCTTC. V and J are TRBV19 and TRBJ1-2, with 7 bases identical to TRBD1. Germline V gives CDR1 LNHDA, CDR2 SQIVND (reference sequence). Germline trimming cut 8 bases from V and 0 bases from J; bases unmatched to any gene: 9. The CDR3 is 15 amino acids.

J is TRBJ1-4 and V is TRBV4-3; 8 bases agree with TRBD1. This CDR3 region has 14 residues. Per the germline V gene, CDR1 is LGHNA and CDR2 is YSLEER. Trimming took 4 bases from V and 8 from J; bases not matched to a gene: 6. The CDR3 DNA reads TGCGCCAGCAGCCTGGACAGGGCCTCAGAAAAACTGTTTTTT. This translates into CASSLDRASEKLFF.

The chain couples TRBV12-5 to TRBJ1-4, with 8 bases lining up with TRBD1. Trimming removed 4 bases from V and 7 bases from J; junction bases left unmatched: 5. CDR3 size: 14 residues. Germline CDR1 LGHNT, CDR2 FRNRAP. CDR3 region: CASGSGQGAEKLFF. As DNA, the CDR3 is TGTGCTAGTGGTTCTGGACAGGGAGCTGAAAAACTGTTTTTT.

The chain uses TRBV9 and TRBJ2-3; 9 positions agree with TRBD2. The CDR3 extends over 15 amino acids. CDR1 and CDR2 (germline): SGDLS, YYNGEE. V was pared by 1 base and J by 1 base, with 1 base of the junction left unmatched. The CDR3 DNA is TGTGCCAGCAGCGTATCTAGCGGGGGCACAGATACGCAGTATTTT. Residues: CASSVSSGGTDTQYF.

This clone occurred once. The V call is TRBV18, the J call TRBJ1-6; the match to TRBD1 covers 10 bases. V gave up 2 bases and J gave up 6 bases; unmatched junction bases: 7. Germline V gene lookup returns CDR1 KGHSH and CDR2 LQKENI. CDR3 length equals 17 residues. CDR3 coding DNA: TGTGCCAGCTCACCAAATAGACAGGGGGCCTTTAATTCACCCCTCCACTTT. Its protein is CASSPNRQGAFNSPLHF.